This T cell receptor beta chain was identified during a study of technical replicates of blood from a few donors. V lost 6 bases, J lost 8 bases, and 13 bases lay in between. The CDR3 has 12 amino acids. Germline CDR1 is SNHLY and CDR2 is FYNNEI. Clones were sequenced by immunoSEQ multiplex PCR, and TCRdb holds only the in-frame ones, with some missing. The repertoire holds approximately 76,000 clones, with roughly 90% as singletons. The clonotype comes from a human donor in good health. The J gene is TRBJ1-2, the V gene TRBV2; D not certain. Sequencing input: T cells isolated from PBMCs. This chain's CDR3 is CASRATDFGYTF. In DNA, the CDR3 is TGTGCCAGCAGGGCCACGGACTTCGGCTACACCTTC. Filled out from reference TRBV2 and TRBJ1-2, the complete variable domain reads EPEVTQTPSHQVTQMGQEVILRCVPISNHLYFYWYRQILGQKVEFLVSFYNNEISEKSEIFDDQFSVERPDGSNFTLKIRSTKLEDSAMYFCASRATDFGYTFGSGTRLTVV.